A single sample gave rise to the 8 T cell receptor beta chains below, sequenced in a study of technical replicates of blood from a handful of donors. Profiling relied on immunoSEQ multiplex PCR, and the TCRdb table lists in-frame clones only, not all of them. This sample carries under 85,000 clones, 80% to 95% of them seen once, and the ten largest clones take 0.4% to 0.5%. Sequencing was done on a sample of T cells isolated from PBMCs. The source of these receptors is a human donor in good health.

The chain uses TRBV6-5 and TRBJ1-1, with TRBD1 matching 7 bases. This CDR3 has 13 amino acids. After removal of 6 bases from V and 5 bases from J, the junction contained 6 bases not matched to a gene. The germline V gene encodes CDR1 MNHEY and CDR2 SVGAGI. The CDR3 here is CASRRNRGTEAFF. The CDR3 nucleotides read TGTGCCAGCAGAAGGAACAGGGGAACTGAAGCTTTCTTT.

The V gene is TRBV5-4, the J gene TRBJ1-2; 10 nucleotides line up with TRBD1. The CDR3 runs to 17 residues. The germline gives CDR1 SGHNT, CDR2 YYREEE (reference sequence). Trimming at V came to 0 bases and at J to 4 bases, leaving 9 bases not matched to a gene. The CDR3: CASSLDQPGTGVYGYTF. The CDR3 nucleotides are TGTGCCAGCAGCTTGGACCAGCCCGGGACAGGGGTCTATGGCTACACCTTC.

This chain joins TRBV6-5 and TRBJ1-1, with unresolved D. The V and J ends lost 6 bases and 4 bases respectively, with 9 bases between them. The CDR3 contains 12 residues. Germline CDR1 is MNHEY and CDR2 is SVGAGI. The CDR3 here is CASRREGTEAFF. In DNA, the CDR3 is TGTGCCAGCAGACGCGAGGGCACTGAAGCTTTCTTT.

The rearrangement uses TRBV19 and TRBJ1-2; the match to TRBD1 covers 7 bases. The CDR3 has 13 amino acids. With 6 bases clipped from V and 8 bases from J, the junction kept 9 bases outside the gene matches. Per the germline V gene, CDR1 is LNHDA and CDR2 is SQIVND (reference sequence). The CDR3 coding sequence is TGTGCCAGTAGAGAGAAAGGGGGCCGGGGCTACACCTTC. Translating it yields CASREKGGRGYTF.

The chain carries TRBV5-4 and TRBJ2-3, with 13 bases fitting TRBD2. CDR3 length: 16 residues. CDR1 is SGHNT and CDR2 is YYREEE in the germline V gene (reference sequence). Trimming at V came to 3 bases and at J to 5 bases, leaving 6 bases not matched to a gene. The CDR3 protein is CASSSPGLAGEDTQYF. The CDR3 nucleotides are TGTGCCAGCAGCTCCCCCGGACTAGCGGGAGAAGATACGCAGTATTTT.

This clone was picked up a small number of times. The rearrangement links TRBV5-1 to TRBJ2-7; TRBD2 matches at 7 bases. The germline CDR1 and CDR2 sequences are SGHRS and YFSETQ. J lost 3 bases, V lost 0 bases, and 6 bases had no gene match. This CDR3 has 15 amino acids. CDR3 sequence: CASSLDGTGGYEQYF. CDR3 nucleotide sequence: TGCGCCAGCAGCTTGGACGGGACGGGAGGCTACGAGCAGTACTTC.

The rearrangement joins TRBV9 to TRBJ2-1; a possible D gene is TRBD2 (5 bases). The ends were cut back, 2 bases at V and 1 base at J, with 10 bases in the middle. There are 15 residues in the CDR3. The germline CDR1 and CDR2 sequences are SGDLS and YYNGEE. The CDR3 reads CASSVFWESYNEQFF. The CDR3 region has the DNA TGTGCCAGCAGCGTTTTTTGGGAGTCCTACAATGAGCAGTTCTTC.

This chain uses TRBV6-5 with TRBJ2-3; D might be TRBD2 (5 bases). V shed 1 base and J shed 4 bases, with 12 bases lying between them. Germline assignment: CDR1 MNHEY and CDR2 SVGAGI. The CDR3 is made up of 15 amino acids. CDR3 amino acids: CASSYLGDSADTQYF. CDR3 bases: TGTGCCAGCAGTTACTTGGGAGATAGCGCAGATACGCAGTATTTT.